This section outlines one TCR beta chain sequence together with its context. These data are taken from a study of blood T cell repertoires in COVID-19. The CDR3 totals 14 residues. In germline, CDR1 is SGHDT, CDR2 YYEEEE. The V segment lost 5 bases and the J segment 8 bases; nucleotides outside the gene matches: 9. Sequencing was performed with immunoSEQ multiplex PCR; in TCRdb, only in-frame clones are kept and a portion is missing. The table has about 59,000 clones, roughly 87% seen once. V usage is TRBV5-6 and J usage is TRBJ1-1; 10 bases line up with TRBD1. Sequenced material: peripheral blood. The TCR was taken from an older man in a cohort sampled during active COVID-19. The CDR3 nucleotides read TGTGCCAGCAGTCGAAGGGACAGGGGCGGGGAAGCTTTCTTT. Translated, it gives CASSRRDRGGEAFF.